Below are 29 T cell receptor beta chains sequenced from a single sample in a study of T cells expressing NK-cell markers. From its re-call of the 5' RACE reads, TCRdb lists each CDR3 protein once, without DNA. The table for this sample gives about 460,000 distinct CDR3 sequences. Sequencing was done on a sample of blood T cells: a sorted CD56 or NKG2C T cell subset, CD4+ or CD8+ T cells, or bulk PBMC T cells (not recorded which). The receptors shown here come from a woman aged 45 to 65 in good health.

This rearrangement joins TRBV19 to TRBJ2-2; TCRdb's D gene call, TRBD1, goes unchecked for lack of DNA. From germline, CDR1 is LNHDA and CDR2 SQIVND (reference sequence). The CDR3 is 17 residues long. CDR3 sequence: CASTEGTGTGLGGELFF.

The rearrangement uses TRBV28 and TRBJ1-6. Germline V gives CDR1 MDHEN, CDR2 SYDVKM. The CDR3 loop spans 11 amino acids. CDR3 sequence: CASSKESPLHF.

The J gene is TRBJ2-7, the V gene TRBV5-6; TCRdb lists TRBD1, though no DNA is available to test this call. This CDR3 spans 13 amino acids. Per germline, CDR1 SGHDT and CDR2 YYEEEE. The CDR3 spells CASSLSLRGLSYF.

The rearrangement joins TRBV6-1 to TRBJ1-1; the D call from TCRdb, TRBD1, cannot be confirmed without DNA. Germline values: CDR1 MNHNS, CDR2 SASEGT. CDR3 length: 14 residues. The CDR3 spells CASSEAGRIRGSFF.

This chain connects TRBV14 to TRBJ1-6. Looked up from germline, CDR1 is SGHDN and CDR2 is FVKESK. The length of the CDR3 is 14 residues. Here the CDR3 reads CASSQPPSNSPLHF. The full variable domain, in which reference TRBV14 and TRBJ1-6 provide the parts outside the CDR3, is EAGVTQFPSHSVIEKGQTVTLRCDPISGHDNLYWYRRVMGKEIKFLLHFVKESKQDESGMPNNRFLAERTGGTYSTLKVQPAELEDSGVYFCASSQPPSNSPLHFGNGTRLTVT.

The V gene is TRBV12-3 or TRBV12-4, the J gene TRBJ2-7; the TCRdb D gene call, TRBD1, has no DNA to confirm it. CDR3 size: 16 residues. The CDR3 region is CASGGPRTALSYEQYF.

CDR3: CAISESTSGLSYEQYF. The V gene is TRBV10-3, the J gene TRBJ2-7; there is no DNA to check the TCRdb D call of TRBD2. The CDR3 contains 16 residues. Germline lookup yields CDR1 ENHRY and CDR2 SYGVKD.

V and J are TRBV30 and TRBJ2-5; TCRdb indicates TRBD1, and absent DNA this call remains unverified. The CDR3 sequence is 12 residues long. Germline lookup yields CDR1 GTSNPN and CDR2 SVGIG (reference sequence). CDR3: CAWSPTAGTQYF.

The chain carries TRBV5-5 and TRBJ1-4; lacking DNA, the TRBD1 call made by TCRdb goes unchecked. Germline V gene data show CDR1 as SGHKS and CDR2 as YYEKEE (reference sequence). CDR3 size: 15 residues. The CDR3 loop is CASSRIRGFEEKLFF.

The chain's CDR3 is CSAEVVGLNEQFF. The genes are TRBV29-1 and TRBJ2-1. This CDR3 comprises 13 residues. The germline V gene has CDR1 SQVTM and CDR2 ANQGSEA.

The V and J genes are TRBV11-3 and TRBJ2-5; TCRdb proposes TRBD2, but this gene call is untestable without DNA. The germline CDR1 and CDR2 sequences are SGHNT and YENEEA. The CDR3 consists of 14 residues. Here the CDR3 reads CASSPRTSGMSQYF.

The rearrangement uses TRBV15 and TRBJ2-7. The CDR3 totals 15 residues. The germline gives CDR1 LNHNV, CDR2 YYDKDF (reference sequence). CDR3 region: CATSRVLGRSYEQYF.

The rearrangement links TRBV20-1 to TRBJ2-7; there is no DNA to check the TCRdb D call of TRBD2. The CDR3 sequence is 13 residues long. The germline CDR1 and CDR2 sequences are DFQATT and SNEGSKA (reference sequence). The CDR3 spells CSASGGGAYEQYF.

The J gene is TRBJ1-2, the V gene TRBV2; TCRdb designates TRBD1, a call that cannot be tested without DNA. This CDR3 is built from 16 residues. The germline gives CDR1 SNHLY, CDR2 FYNNEI. The CDR3 spells CASTQLALGAYYGYTF.

The chain employs TRBV12-3 or TRBV12-4 and TRBJ1-1; TCRdb lists TRBD1, though no DNA is available to test this call. The CDR3 contains 19 residues. CDR3: CASSLMQGLGYSVNTEAFF.

J is TRBJ2-1 and V is TRBV29-1; no DNA is available, so the TRBD1 call from TCRdb remains unchecked. Germline assignment: CDR1 SQVTM and CDR2 ANQGSEA. The CDR3 has 15 residues. This CDR3 is CSVEKRNSLVNEQFF.

The CDR3 spells CASSTKAVLSSYNEQFF. The V call is TRBV6-5, the J call TRBJ2-1. CDR3 length: 17 amino acids. CDR1 MNHEY and CDR2 SVGAGI come from the germline V gene.

The gene calls are TRBV10-2 and TRBJ1-2. CDR1 WSHSY and CDR2 SAAADI come from the germline V gene. The CDR3 length is 13 residues. CDR3 amino acids: CASREGANYGYTF.

V usage is TRBV20-1 and J usage is TRBJ2-7; the D call from TCRdb, TRBD2, cannot be confirmed without DNA. CDR1 is DFQATT, CDR2 SNEGSKA, per germline (reference sequence). The length of the CDR3 is 14 residues. The CDR3 protein is CSASGTSGRREQYF.

The V call is TRBV7-3, the J call TRBJ2-1; TCRdb's D call of TRBD1 is untestable without DNA. There are 14 residues in the CDR3. Germline-derived CDR1 and CDR2 are SGHTA and FQGTGA. CDR3 in amino acids: CASSLIGGKNEQFF.

The chain combines TRBV10-3 with TRBJ2-1; TCRdb's D gene call, TRBD2, goes unchecked for lack of DNA. The CDR3 has 13 residues. Germline values: CDR1 ENHRY, CDR2 SYGVKD. CDR3: CAIREAANNEQFF.

This sequence joins TRBV9 and TRBJ2-5. From germline, CDR1 is SGDLS and CDR2 YYNGEE. This CDR3 is 15 amino acids long. The CDR3 protein is CASSEALVGKETQYF.

The chain couples TRBV9 to TRBJ1-4; TCRdb returns TRBD1, unconfirmable since there is no DNA. The CDR3 is made up of 15 amino acids. The germline gives CDR1 SGDLS, CDR2 YYNGEE. The CDR3 region is CASSVGGGVNEKLFF.

By frequency, this clonotype registers medium-sized (0.01 to 0.1%). V usage is TRBV7-8 and J usage is TRBJ2-5; the D call of TRBD1 rests on TCRdb alone, since no DNA is present to check it. This CDR3 region has 13 residues. Germline assignment: CDR1 SGHVS and CDR2 FQNEAQ. Here the CDR3 reads CASSPPVIETQYF.

The chain's CDR3 is CASSLDARVSDEQYF. V usage is TRBV5-1 and J usage is TRBJ2-7; the D call of TRBD1 rests on TCRdb alone, since no DNA is present to check it. This CDR3 has 15 residues. The germline CDR1 and CDR2 sequences are SGHRS and YFSETQ.

The chain joins TRBV4-2 to TRBJ1-5; there is no DNA to check the TCRdb D call of TRBD1. The V gene's germline CDR1 is LGHNA and CDR2 YNFKEQ. The CDR3 is 16 amino acids. This CDR3 is CASSFGTGTAGQPQHF.

The CDR3 protein is CASSVGTGINQPQHF. The chain is built from TRBV4-1 and TRBJ1-5; TCRdb names TRBD1, which stays unverified in the absence of DNA. The CDR3 length is 15 residues. From germline, CDR1 is MGHRA and CDR2 YSYEKL.

The chain couples TRBV10-2 to TRBJ2-7; TCRdb gives TRBD1 as the D gene, but with no DNA this cannot be confirmed. The CDR3 has 14 amino acids. Germline lookup yields CDR1 WSHSY and CDR2 SAAADI. The CDR3 protein is CASSEEGGPYEQYF.

The genes are TRBV7-9 and TRBJ2-7; TCRdb returns TRBD1, unconfirmable since there is no DNA. The CDR3 extends over 13 amino acids. Germline CDR1 is SEHNR and CDR2 is FQNEAQ (reference sequence). CDR3 amino acids: CASSRGWGYEQYF.